Below, one T cell receptor beta chain is given with its context. Its cognate antigen is unknown. This sample was taken from a study of cytomegalovirus exposure and HLA in healthy donors. The PCR used 60 Vbeta and 13 Jbeta primers. Some clones are missing from TCRdb's copy, which holds only in-frame ones; the method was immunoSEQ multiplex PCR. This sample yields some 150,000 clones, of which 60% to 80% are seen a single time; about 13% belongs to the top ten. The study's findings and limits: CMV serostatus stood as the only immune exposure information on hand. A previous analysis found most TCR beta V segments productive roughly 87% or roughly 30% of the time. HLA alleles showed associations with about 15,000 TCR beta sequences in a later analysis, at a 0.05 false discovery rate.

The V gene's germline CDR1 is MNHEY and CDR2 SVGAGI. The CDR3 is 16 residues long. Trimming removed 0 bases from V and 6 bases from J, with 14 bases in between. Sequencing was done on a sample of PBMCs. This chain joins TRBV6-5 and TRBJ2-2; the D is unclear. The TCR comes from a man aged 30 to 45 in good health and CMV-seropositive. CDR3 in amino acids: CASSYSIYLSAGELFF. The CDR3 DNA sequence: TGTGCCAGCAGTTACTCGATATACTTAAGCGCCGGGGAGCTGTTTTTT.